The clone carrying this TCR beta chain was detected a few times. Its cognate antigen is unknown. Constant-region reverse primers amplified full-length variable regions, followed by semi-nested Nested Universal Primer A PCR. TCRdb ran MiXCR on the 5' RACE reads and lists one entry per CDR3 protein. This sample carries about 7,200 distinct CDR3 sequences, around 40% of them seen once, and the ten largest clones take under 5%. The CDR3 runs to 15 residues. Germline CDR1 and CDR2: DFQATT and SNEGSKA (reference sequence). V was trimmed by 5 bases and J by 0 bases, leaving 11 bases between them. General study findings and limits: Tumor Treg TCRs overlapped most with tumor naive CD4+ cells.

The chain recombines TRBV20-1 with TRBJ1-6; the D gene is possibly TRBD1 (6 bases). The origin of this receptor is a female donor with breast cancer. The sequencing sample was made of memory CD4+ T cells sorted from blood. The subset: memory CD4+ T cells, CD4+CD45RO+CD25-. The CDR3 region has the DNA TGCAGTGCTTCAGACAGGAGCTCCTATAATTCACCCCTCCACTTT. It translates to CSASDRSSYNSPLHF.